These 24 T cell receptor beta chains originate from one sample sequenced in a study of blood T cell repertoires in COVID-19. Some clones are missing from TCRdb's copy, which holds only in-frame ones; the method was immunoSEQ multiplex PCR. The data contain approximately 480,000 clones, 87% of them singletons. Material for sequencing was PBMCs or T cells enriched from blood (not recorded which). The receptors shown here come from a woman between 18 and 30 years old who had recovered from COVID-19.

This chain connects TRBV5-1 to TRBJ2-3; D not certain. The CDR3 is 13 amino acids. V was pared by 4 bases and J by 6 bases, with 12 bases between. Looked up from germline, CDR1 is SGHRS and CDR2 is YFSETQ. The CDR3 protein is CASSPNPYDTQYF. The CDR3 DNA follows: TGCGCCAGCAGCCCCAACCCCTACGATACGCAGTATTTT.

DNA of the CDR3: TGTGCCAGTGGGCCCAGGGGCCATAGCAATCAGCCCCAGCATTTT. This encodes CASGPRGHSNQPQHF. V is TRBV19 and J is TRBJ1-5; maybe TRBD1 (6 bases). V lost 8 bases, J lost 0 bases, and 14 bases lay in between. There are 15 residues in the CDR3. Looked up from germline, CDR1 is LNHDA and CDR2 is SQIVND (reference sequence).

This clone was counted only a few times. The rearrangement joins TRBV2 to TRBJ1-1; D perhaps matches TRBD1 (5 bases). Germline V gene sequence: CDR1 SNHLY, CDR2 FYNNEI. The length of the CDR3 is 13 residues. The V end lost 6 bases, the J end lost 1 base, and 9 bases lay between the germline ends. CDR3 sequence reads: CASRNTGNTEAFF. Here the CDR3 DNA reads TGTGCCAGCAGGAACACAGGGAACACTGAAGCTTTCTTT.

The rearrangement uses TRBV5-1 and TRBJ1-1, with 9 bases lining up with TRBD1. The CDR3 sequence is 16 residues long. With 1 base clipped from V and 1 base from J, the junction kept 5 bases outside the gene matches. Germline V gene data show CDR1 as SGHRS and CDR2 as YFSETQ. The DNA of the CDR3 is TGCGCCAGCAGCTTGTTGGGGACAGGGTCGAACACTGAAGCTTTCTTT. It is translated as CASSLLGTGSNTEAFF.

The table lists this clone with a count of one. The rearrangement joins TRBV27 to TRBJ1-2; D is ambiguous. Germline V gene lookup returns CDR1 MNHEY and CDR2 SMNVEV (reference sequence). CDR3 size: 15 residues. Deletions cut 2 bases from V and 3 bases from J, with 13 bases between. The CDR3 DNA is TGTGCCAGCAGTTTAGGAGGGAGGAAGGACTATGGCTACACCTTC. Protein product: CASSLGGRKDYGYTF.

The rearrangement uses TRBV7-8 and TRBJ2-3, with TRBD1 matching 11 bases. J gave up 7 bases and V 5 bases, and 14 bases lay outside the gene matches. The germline gives CDR1 SGHVS, CDR2 FQNEAQ. The CDR3 is made up of 17 amino acids. The CDR3 DNA reads as TGTGCCAGCAGCCCCGAGAGGGGGACAGGGGGACGAAATACGCAGTATTTT. Translating it yields CASSPERGTGGRNTQYF.

The chain joins TRBV29-1 to TRBJ1-1; the D is unclear. There are 12 residues in the CDR3. From germline, CDR1 is SQVTM and CDR2 ANQGSEA. Trimming stripped 4 bases from V and 5 bases from J, with 11 bases between. CDR3 nucleotides: TGCAGCGTTGCCTCGGCGGTAACTGAAGCTTTCTTT. It is translated as CSVASAVTEAFF. Full variable domain (outside the CDR3, taken from reference TRBV29-1 and TRBJ1-1): SAVISQKPSRDICQRGTSLTIQCQVDSQVTMMFWYRQQPGQSLTLIATANQGSEATYESGFVIDKFPISRPNLTFSTLTVSNMSPEDSSIYLCSVASAVTEAFFGQGTRLTVV.

The gene calls are TRBV6-1 and TRBJ1-4; no clear D gene. With 2 bases removed from V and 6 bases from J, the gap between germline ends came to 16 bases. The CDR3 loop spans 16 amino acids. Germline loops: CDR1 MNHNS, CDR2 SASEGT. CDR3 nucleotides: TGTGCCAGCAGTGAAAGGGCAGGCCGGGATTATGAAAAACTGTTTTTT. Its translation: CASSERAGRDYEKLFF.

The chain links TRBV18 to TRBJ2-3, with D possibly being TRBD2 (7 bases). V lost 0 bases, J lost 1 base, and 14 bases lay in between. In germline, CDR1 is KGHSH, CDR2 LQKENI. This CDR3 is built from 17 residues. The CDR3 nucleotides are TGTGCCAGCTCACCACCGAGAGGGGGGGACCGCACAGATACGCAGTATTTT. Translated: CASSPPRGGDRTDTQYF.

This sequence joins TRBV7-3 and TRBJ1-2, with D tentatively TRBD1 (5 bases). There are 17 residues in the CDR3. CDR1 is SGHTA and CDR2 is FQGTGA in the germline V gene. V lost 4 bases and J 8 bases, leaving 26 bases between the germline ends. CDR3: CASSYSPDQTASGGYTF. Written as DNA, the CDR3 is TGTGCCAGCAGCTACTCACCAGACCAGACAGCTTCTGGGGGCTACACCTTC.

The chain employs TRBV5-4 and TRBJ2-1; possibly TRBD2 for D (7 bases). The V and J ends lost 4 bases and 0 bases respectively, with 14 bases between them. Germline V CDR1 and CDR2: SGHNT, YYREEE (reference sequence). This CDR3 has 16 residues. The CDR3 loop is CASSGGGRSSYNEQFF. CDR3 in DNA: TGTGCCAGCAGCGGGGGGGGCAGGAGCTCCTACAATGAGCAGTTCTTC.

The chain uses TRBV24-1 and TRBJ2-1, with a weak D call TRBD1 (6 bases). CDR1 and CDR2 (germline): KGHDR, SFDVKD. The V end was cut by 7 bases, the J end by 4 bases, with 10 bases between. This CDR3 is built from 13 residues. CDR3 in DNA: TGTGCCACCAGCCTCGGACAGTACAATGAGCAGTTCTTC. Its translation is CATSLGQYNEQFF.

The V and J genes are TRBV30 and TRBJ1-2, with 9 nucleotides matching TRBD1. Germline V gene data show CDR1 as GTSNPN and CDR2 as SVGIG (reference sequence). The trim removed 7 bases at V and 1 base at J, leaving 4 bases unmatched. The CDR3 covers 13 residues. The CDR3: CASRQGVNYGYTF. The CDR3 DNA sequence: TGTGCCTCGCGACAGGGGGTTAACTATGGCTACACCTTC.

V gene TRBV10-1 combines with J gene TRBJ2-3, with 8 bases matching TRBD2. V lost 8 bases and J lost 5; bases outside the gene matches: 9. Germline V gene lookup returns CDR1 WNHNN and CDR2 SYGVQD (reference sequence). This CDR3 has 14 residues. CDR3 sequence: CASAPGGPGDTQYF. The CDR3 DNA reads TGCGCCAGCGCTCCGGGGGGGCCGGGAGATACGCAGTATTTT.

The rearrangement uses TRBV30 and TRBJ1-1; D perhaps matches TRBD1 (6 bases). V dropped 4 bases and J dropped 1 base, with 13 bases sitting between them. The CDR3 consists of 14 residues. Germline V gene lookup returns CDR1 GTSNPN and CDR2 SVGIG (reference sequence). CDR3 amino acids: CAWNSRDKNTEAFF. CDR3 nucleotides: TGTGCCTGGAACTCAAGGGACAAGAACACTGAAGCTTTCTTT. Drawing the rest from reference TRBV30 and TRBJ1-1, the complete variable domain is SQTIHQWPATLVQPVGSPLSLECTVEGTSNPNLYWYRQAAGRGLQLLFYSVGIGQISSEVPQNLSASRPQDRQFILSSKKLLLSDSGFYLCAWNSRDKNTEAFFGQGTRLTVV.

The rearrangement uses TRBV5-4 and TRBJ2-1, with D perhaps TRBD1 (6 bases). The V gene lost 4 bases and the J gene lost 5 bases, with 22 bases spanning the gap. This CDR3 is built from 17 residues. Germline CDR1 SGHNT, CDR2 YYREEE (reference sequence). The CDR3 nucleotides read TGTGCCAGCAGCGCCGGCAGGGGACCCTGGGGGAACAATGAGCAGTTCTTC. Translating it yields CASSAGRGPWGNNEQFF.

The J gene is TRBJ2-7, the V gene TRBV6-5; TRBD1 is a possible D gene (5 bases). V was trimmed by 6 bases and J by 4 bases, leaving 13 bases between them. Germline V CDR1 and CDR2: MNHEY, SVGAGI. The CDR3 contains 13 residues. CDR3 coding DNA: TGTGCCAGCAGATCCTCAGGGCTATACGAGCAGTACTTC. Encoded protein: CASRSSGLYEQYF.

The CDR3 loop reads CASSEIRGLETQYF. The CDR3 coding sequence is TGTGCCAGCAGTGAAATTCGGGGGTTGGAGACCCAGTACTTC. The chain recombines TRBV2 with TRBJ2-5; possible D gene TRBD2, 6 bases. With 2 bases removed from V and 5 bases from J, the gap between germline ends came to 12 bases. CDR3 length equals 14 residues. Per the germline V gene, CDR1 is SNHLY and CDR2 is FYNNEI.

This clone was seen just once. V gene TRBV6-4 combines with J gene TRBJ1-6; 7 bases fit TRBD1. Germline lookup yields CDR1 MRHNA and CDR2 SNTAGT. This CDR3 is 14 amino acids long. V lost 3 bases and J lost 8; bases outside the gene matches: 4. In DNA form, the CDR3 reads TGTGCCAGCAGTGAGCGACAGGGAGATTCACCCCTCCACTTT. This sequence encodes CASSERQGDSPLHF.

The chain joins TRBV3-1 (or the pseudogene TRBV3-2) to TRBJ2-3, with D unresolved. The CDR3 is 12 residues long. Germline CDR1 and CDR2: LGHDT and YNNKEL (reference sequence). Trimming cost V 3 bases and J 6 bases, with 7 bases left between them. The CDR3 DNA follows: TGTGCCAGCAGCCACCTTGAGGATACGCAGTATTTT. Translation: CASSHLEDTQYF.

This chain connects TRBV6-5 to TRBJ1-1; the D gene is possibly TRBD1 (6 bases). The CDR3 is made up of 13 amino acids. CDR1 is MNHEY, CDR2 SVGAGI, per germline. With 2 bases removed from V and 5 bases from J, the gap between germline ends came to 9 bases. The CDR3 protein is CASSYEGGTEAFF. The CDR3 coding sequence is TGTGCCAGCAGTTACGAGGGGGGGACTGAAGCTTTCTTT.

The chain employs TRBV7-2 and TRBJ2-5; D remains unclear. Germline V CDR1 and CDR2: SGHTA, FQGNSA. This CDR3 has 14 amino acids. V was trimmed by 0 bases and J by 4 bases, leaving 9 bases between them. The CDR3 sequence is CASSLALAVETQYF. In DNA form, the CDR3 reads TGTGCCAGCAGCTTAGCCCTCGCGGTAGAGACCCAGTACTTC.

The chain uses TRBV7-2 and TRBJ2-3; tentatively, D is TRBD1 (6 bases). The germline V gene encodes CDR1 SGHTA and CDR2 FQGNSA. The germline V and J ends were trimmed by 3 bases and 6 bases, with 13 bases remaining between them. CDR3 length: 14 residues. This CDR3 reads CASSFSRGRDTQYF. CDR3 sequence (DNA): TGTGCCAGCAGCTTCTCCAGGGGTAGGGATACGCAGTATTTT.

The V gene is TRBV28, the J gene TRBJ2-1, with D possibly matching TRBD2 (5 bases). Germline CDR1 and CDR2: MDHEN and SYDVKM. V lost 3 bases to trimming and J lost 7 bases, with 10 bases between them. The CDR3 extends over 13 amino acids. The chain's CDR3 is CASSFEGFNEQFF. CDR3 DNA: TGTGCCAGCAGTTTCGAGGGTTTTAATGAGCAGTTCTTC.